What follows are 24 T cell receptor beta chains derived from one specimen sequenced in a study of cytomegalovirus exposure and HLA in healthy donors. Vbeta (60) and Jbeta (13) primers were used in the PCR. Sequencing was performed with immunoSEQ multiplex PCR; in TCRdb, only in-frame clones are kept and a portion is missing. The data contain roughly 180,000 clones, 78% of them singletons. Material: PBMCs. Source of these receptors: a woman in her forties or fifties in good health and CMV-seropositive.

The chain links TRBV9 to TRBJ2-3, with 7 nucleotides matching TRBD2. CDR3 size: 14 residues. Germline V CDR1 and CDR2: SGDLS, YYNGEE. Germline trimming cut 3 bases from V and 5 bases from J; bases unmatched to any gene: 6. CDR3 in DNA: TGTGCCAGCAGCGCGGGGACTACCAAAGATACGCAGTATTTT. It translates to CASSAGTTKDTQYF.

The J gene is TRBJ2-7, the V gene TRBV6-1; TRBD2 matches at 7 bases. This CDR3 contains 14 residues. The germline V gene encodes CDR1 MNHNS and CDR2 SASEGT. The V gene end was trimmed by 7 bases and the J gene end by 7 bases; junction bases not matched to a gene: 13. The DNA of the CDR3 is TGTGCCAGCACCCAGTGGGGGGGGACTGGGGAGCAGTACTTC. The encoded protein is CASTQWGGTGEQYF.

CDR3 DNA sequence: TGCGCCAGCAGCCAAGGACAGAGCGGGAACTATGGCTACACCTTC. Translation: CASSQGQSGNYGYTF. V gene TRBV4-1 combines with J gene TRBJ1-2; D perhaps matches TRBD1 (5 bases). The CDR3 is made up of 15 amino acids. Germline V gene sequence: CDR1 MGHRA, CDR2 YSYEKL. V was trimmed by 1 base and J by 2 bases, leaving 11 bases between them.

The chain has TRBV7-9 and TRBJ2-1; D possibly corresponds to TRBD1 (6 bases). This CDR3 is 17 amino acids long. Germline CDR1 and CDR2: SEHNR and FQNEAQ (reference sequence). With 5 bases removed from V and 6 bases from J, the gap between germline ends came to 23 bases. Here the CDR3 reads CASSHLQGSPYGNEQFF. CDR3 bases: TGTGCCAGCAGCCATTTACAGGGATCTCCCTACGGCAATGAGCAGTTCTTC.

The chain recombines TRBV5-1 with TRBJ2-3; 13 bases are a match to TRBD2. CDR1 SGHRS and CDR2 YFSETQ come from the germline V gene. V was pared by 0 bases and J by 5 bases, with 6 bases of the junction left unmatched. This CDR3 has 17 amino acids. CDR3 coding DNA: TGCGCCAGCAGCTTGGGACTAGCGGGGGGTTCCGAAGATACGCAGTATTTT. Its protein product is CASSLGLAGGSEDTQYF.

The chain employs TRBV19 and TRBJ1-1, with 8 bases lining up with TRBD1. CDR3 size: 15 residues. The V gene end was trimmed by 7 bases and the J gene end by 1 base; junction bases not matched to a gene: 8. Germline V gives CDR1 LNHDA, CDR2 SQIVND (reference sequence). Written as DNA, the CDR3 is TGTGCCAGTAAGGGCAGGGGGCAGTCGAACACTGAAGCTTTCTTT. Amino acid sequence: CASKGRGQSNTEAFF.

CDR3 in amino acids: CASRNSNTGELFF. The CDR3 region has the DNA TGTGCCAGCAGGAACAGTAACACCGGGGAGCTGTTTTTT. The V call is TRBV14, the J call TRBJ2-2, with D unresolved. Germline values: CDR1 SGHDN, CDR2 FVKESK. The CDR3 extends over 13 amino acids. V was shortened by 6 bases and J by 2 bases, with 7 bases between the two germline ends.

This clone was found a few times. CDR3 residues: CASSQDNGNTEAFF. CDR3 DNA sequence: TGCGCCAGCAGCCAAGACAACGGGAACACTGAAGCTTTCTTT. This chain connects TRBV4-1 to TRBJ1-1; D is unclear. Germline CDR1 reads MGHRA; CDR2 reads YSYEKL. The ends were cut back, 0 bases at V and 1 base at J, with 6 bases in the middle. The CDR3 has 14 amino acids.

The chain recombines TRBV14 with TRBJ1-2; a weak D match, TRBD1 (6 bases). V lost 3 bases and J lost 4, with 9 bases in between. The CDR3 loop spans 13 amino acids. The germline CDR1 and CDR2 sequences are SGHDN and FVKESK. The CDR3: CASSHGTSYGYTF. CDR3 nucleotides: TGTGCCAGCAGCCACGGGACAAGCTATGGCTACACCTTC.

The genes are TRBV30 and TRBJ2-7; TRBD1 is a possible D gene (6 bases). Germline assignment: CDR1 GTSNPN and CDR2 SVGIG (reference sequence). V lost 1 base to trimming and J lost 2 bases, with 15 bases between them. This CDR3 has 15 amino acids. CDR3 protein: CAWSGGTRGAYEQYF. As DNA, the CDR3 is TGTGCCTGGAGTGGGGGGACAAGGGGTGCCTACGAGCAGTACTTC.

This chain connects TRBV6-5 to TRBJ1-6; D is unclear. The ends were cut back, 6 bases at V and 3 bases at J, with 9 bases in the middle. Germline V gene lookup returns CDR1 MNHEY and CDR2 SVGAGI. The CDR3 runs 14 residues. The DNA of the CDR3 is TGTGCCAGCAGCCCTAGCCTCTATAATTCACCCCTCCACTTT. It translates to CASSPSLYNSPLHF.

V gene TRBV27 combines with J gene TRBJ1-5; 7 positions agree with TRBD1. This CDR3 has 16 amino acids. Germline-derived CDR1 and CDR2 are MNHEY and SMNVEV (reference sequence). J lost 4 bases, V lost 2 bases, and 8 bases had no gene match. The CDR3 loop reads CASSLGQGTDNQPQHF. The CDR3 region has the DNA TGTGCCAGCAGTTTAGGGCAGGGGACAGATAATCAGCCCCAGCATTTT.

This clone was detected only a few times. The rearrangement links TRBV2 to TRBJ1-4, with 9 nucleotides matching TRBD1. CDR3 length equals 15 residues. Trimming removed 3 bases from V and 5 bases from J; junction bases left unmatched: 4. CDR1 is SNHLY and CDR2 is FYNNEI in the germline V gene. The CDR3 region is CASSEDRGMNEKLFF. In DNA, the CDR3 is TGTGCCAGCAGTGAGGACAGGGGAATGAATGAAAAACTGTTTTTT.

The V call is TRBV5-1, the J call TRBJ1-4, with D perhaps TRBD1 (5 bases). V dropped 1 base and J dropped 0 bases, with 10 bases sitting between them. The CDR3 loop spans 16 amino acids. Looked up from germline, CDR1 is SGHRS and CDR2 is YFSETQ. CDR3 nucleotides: TGCGCCAGCAGCTTGTTTACAGGTGCAACTAATGAAAAACTGTTTTTT. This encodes CASSLFTGATNEKLFF.

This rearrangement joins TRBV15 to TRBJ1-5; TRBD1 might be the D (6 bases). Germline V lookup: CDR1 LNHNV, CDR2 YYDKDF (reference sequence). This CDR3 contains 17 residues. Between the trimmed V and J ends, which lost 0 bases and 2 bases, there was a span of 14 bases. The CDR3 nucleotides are TGTGCCACCAGCAGAGAGCCCTCCAGGGGTGGCAATCAGCCCCAGCATTTT. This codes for CATSREPSRGGNQPQHF. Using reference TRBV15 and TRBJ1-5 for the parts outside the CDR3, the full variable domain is DAMVIQNPRYQVTQFGKPVTLSCSQTLNHNVMYWYQQKSSQAPKLLFHYYDKDFNNEADTPDNFQSRRPNTSFCFLDIRSPGLGDTAMYLCATSREPSRGGNQPQHFGDGTRLSIL.

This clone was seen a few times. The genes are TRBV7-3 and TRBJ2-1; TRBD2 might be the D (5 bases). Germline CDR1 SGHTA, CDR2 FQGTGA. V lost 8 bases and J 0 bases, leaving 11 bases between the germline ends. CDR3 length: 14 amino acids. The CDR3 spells CASGSGGSYNEQFF. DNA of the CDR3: TGTGCCAGCGGGAGCGGCGGCTCCTACAATGAGCAGTTCTTC.

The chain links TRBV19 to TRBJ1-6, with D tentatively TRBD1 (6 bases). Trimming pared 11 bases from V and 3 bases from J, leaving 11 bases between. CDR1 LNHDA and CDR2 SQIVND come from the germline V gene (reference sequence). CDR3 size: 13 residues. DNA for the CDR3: TGTGCCCCCACAGGGAACTATAATTCACCCCTCCACTTT. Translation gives CAPTGNYNSPLHF.

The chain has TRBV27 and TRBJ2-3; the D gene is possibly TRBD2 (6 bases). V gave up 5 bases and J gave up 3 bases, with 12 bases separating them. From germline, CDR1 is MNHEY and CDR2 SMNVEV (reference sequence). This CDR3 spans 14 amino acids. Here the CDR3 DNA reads TGTGCCAGCAGTATTTGGGGGACTACAGATACGCAGTATTTT. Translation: CASSIWGTTDTQYF.

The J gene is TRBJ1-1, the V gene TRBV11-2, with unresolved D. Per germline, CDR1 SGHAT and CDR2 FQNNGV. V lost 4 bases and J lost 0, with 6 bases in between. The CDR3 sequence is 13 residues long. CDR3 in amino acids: CASSSVMNTEAFF. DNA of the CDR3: TGTGCCAGCAGCTCCGTTATGAACACTGAAGCTTTCTTT.

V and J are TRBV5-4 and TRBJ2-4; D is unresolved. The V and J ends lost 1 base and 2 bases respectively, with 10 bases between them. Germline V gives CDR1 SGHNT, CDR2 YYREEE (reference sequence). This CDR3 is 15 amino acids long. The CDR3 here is CASSLNSPTKNIQYF. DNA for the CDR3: TGTGCCAGCAGCTTGAACAGCCCGACCAAAAACATTCAGTACTTC.

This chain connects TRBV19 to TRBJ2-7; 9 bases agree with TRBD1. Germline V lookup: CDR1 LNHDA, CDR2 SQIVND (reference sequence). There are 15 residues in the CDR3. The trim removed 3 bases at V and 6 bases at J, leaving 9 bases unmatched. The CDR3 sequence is CASSIGDRASGEQYF. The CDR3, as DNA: TGTGCCAGTAGTATTGGGGACAGGGCTTCTGGCGAGCAGTACTTC.

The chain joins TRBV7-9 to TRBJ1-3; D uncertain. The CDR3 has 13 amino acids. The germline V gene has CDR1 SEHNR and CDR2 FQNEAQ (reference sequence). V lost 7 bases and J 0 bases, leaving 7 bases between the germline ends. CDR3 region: CASTPSSGNTIYF. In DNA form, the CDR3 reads TGTGCCAGCACACCGAGCTCTGGAAACACCATATATTTT. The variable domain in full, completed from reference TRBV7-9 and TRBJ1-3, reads DTGVSQNPRHKITKRGQNVTFRCDPISEHNRLYWYRQTLGQGPEFLTYFQNEAQLEKSRLLSDRFSAERPKGSFSTLEIQRTEQGDSAMYLCASTPSSGNTIYFGEGSWLTVV.

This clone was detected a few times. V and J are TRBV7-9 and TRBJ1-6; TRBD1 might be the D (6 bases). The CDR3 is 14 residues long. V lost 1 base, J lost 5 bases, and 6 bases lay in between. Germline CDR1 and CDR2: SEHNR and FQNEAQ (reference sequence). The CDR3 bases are TGTGCCAGCAGCTTAGGGACAGATAATTCACCCCTCCACTTT. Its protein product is CASSLGTDNSPLHF. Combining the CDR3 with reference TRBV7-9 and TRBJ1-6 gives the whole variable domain DTGVSQNPRHKITKRGQNVTFRCDPISEHNRLYWYRQTLGQGPEFLTYFQNEAQLEKSRLLSDRFSAERPKGSFSTLEIQRTEQGDSAMYLCASSLGTDNSPLHFGNGTRLTVT.

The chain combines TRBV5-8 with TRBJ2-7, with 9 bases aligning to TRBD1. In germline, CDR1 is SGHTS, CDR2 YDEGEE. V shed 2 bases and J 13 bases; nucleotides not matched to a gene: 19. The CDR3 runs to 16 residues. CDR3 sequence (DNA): TGTGCCAGCAGCTTATGGGTCGGGACAGGGAGGGCCGAGCGATACTTC. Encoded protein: CASSLWVGTGRAERYF. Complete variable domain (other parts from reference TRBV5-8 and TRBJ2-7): EAGVTQSPTHLIKTRGQQATLRCSPISGHTSVYWYQQALGLGLQFLLWYDEGEERNRGNFPPRFSGRQFPNYSSELNVNALELEDSALYLCASSLWVGTGRAERYFGPGTRLTVT.